This T cell receptor beta chain was captured in a study of T cells in Graves' hyperthyroidism and ophthalmopathy. This clonotype was seen ten or more times. The antigen remains undetermined. V was shortened by 0 bases and J by 3 bases, with 12 bases between the two germline ends. Germline-derived CDR1 and CDR2 are SGHDN and FVKESK. The CDR3 runs to 15 residues. Overall study findings and caveats: Blood samples included most of the expanded thyroid clonotypes exceeding 0.001. In the analysis, a 13 V-J model separated ophthalmopathy from stable hyperthyroidism.

Pregnant or lactating patients were excluded, as were those with uncontrolled infection or other autoimmune disease. Authors of the study amplified TCR beta CDR3 regions from RNA transcripts. HTBI primers were employed in a first-round RT-PCR of the TCR CDR3. Each CDR3 protein is one row after TCRdb ran MiXCR on the multiplex PCR reads. The sample holds 550,000 to 600,000 distinct CDR3 sequences, approximately 44% seen once. The sequence came from an adult woman with Graves' disease, either hyperthyroidism or ophthalmopathy (not recorded which). The J gene is TRBJ2-7, the V gene TRBV14, with D possibly being TRBD1 (5 bases). Input material: peripheral blood or thyroid tissue (not recorded which). CDR3 bases: TGTGCCAGCAGCCAAGAACGATGGGGCGTCTACGAGCAGTACTTC. Protein: CASSQERWGVYEQYF. Using reference TRBV14 and TRBJ2-7 for the parts outside the CDR3, the full variable domain is EAGVTQFPSHSVIEKGQTVTLRCDPISGHDNLYWYRRVMGKEIKFLLHFVKESKQDESGMPNNRFLAERTGGTYSTLKVQPAELEDSGVYFCASSQERWGVYEQYFGPGTRLTVT.